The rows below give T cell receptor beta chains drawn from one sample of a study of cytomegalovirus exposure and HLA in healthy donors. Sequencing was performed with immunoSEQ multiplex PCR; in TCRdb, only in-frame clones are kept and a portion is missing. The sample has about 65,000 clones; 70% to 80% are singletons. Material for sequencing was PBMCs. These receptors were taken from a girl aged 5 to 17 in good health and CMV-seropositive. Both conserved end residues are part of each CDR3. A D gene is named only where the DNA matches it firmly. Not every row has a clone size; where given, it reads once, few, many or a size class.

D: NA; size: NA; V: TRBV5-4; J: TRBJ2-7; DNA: TGTGCCAGCAGCTTGGCGGAGAGCTACGAGCAGTACTTC; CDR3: CASSLAESYEQYF
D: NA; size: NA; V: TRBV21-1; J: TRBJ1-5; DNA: TGTGCCAGCAGCAAAGAGCTGGGACAGGGGAAATCAGGCAATCAGCCCCAGCATTTT; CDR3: CASSKELGQGKSGNQPQHF
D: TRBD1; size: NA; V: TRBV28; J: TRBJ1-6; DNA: TGTGCCAGCAGACCCAGGGGGCATAGTTCACCCCTCCACTTT; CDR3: CASRPRGHSSPLHF
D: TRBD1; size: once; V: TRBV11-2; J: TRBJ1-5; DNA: TGTGCCAGCAGCTTAGATACAGGGGGCAATCAGCCCCAGCATTTT; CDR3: CASSLDTGGNQPQHF
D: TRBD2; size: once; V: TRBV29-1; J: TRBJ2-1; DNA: TGCAGCGTGGCGGCTAGCGGGTACAATGAGCAGTTCTTC; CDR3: CSVAASGYNEQFF
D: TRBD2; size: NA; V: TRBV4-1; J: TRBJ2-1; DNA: TGCGCCAGCAGCCTCCGTCTAGCGGGAGATGAGCAGTTCTTC; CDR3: CASSLRLAGDEQFF
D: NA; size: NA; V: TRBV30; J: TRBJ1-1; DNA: TGTGCCTGGACCCCCCCAGGGAACACTGAAGCTTTCTTT; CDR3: CAWTPPGNTEAFF
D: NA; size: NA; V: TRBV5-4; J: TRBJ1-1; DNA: TGTGCCAGCAGCGCTTTTTCCTATGAAGCTTTCTTT; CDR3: CASSAFSYEAFF
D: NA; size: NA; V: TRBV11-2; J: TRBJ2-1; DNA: TGTGCCAGCAGCACGGACACGTACAATGAGCAGTTCTTC; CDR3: CASSTDTYNEQFF
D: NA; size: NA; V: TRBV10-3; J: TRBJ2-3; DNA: TGTGCCATCACCCAGACTACCCCTGGCACAGATACGCAGTATTTT; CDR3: CAITQTTPGTDTQYF
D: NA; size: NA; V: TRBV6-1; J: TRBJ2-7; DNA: TGTGCCAGCAGTGGCAGTTCCTACGAGCAGTACTTC; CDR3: CASSGSSYEQYF